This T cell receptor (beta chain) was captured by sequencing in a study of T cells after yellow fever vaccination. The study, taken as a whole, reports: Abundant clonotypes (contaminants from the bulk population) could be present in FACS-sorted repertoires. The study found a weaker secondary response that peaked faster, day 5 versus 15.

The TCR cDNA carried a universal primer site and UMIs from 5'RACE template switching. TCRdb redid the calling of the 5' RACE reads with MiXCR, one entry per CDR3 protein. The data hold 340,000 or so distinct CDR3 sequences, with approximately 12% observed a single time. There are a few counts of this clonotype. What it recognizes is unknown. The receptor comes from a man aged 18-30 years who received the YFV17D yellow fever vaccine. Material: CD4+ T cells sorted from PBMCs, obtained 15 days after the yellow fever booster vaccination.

As DNA, the CDR3 is TGTGCCAGCAGCCCCGGCGGGGGCGCCCAGAATGAGCAGTTCTTC. Protein: CASSPGGGAQNEQFF. V gene TRBV7-3 combines with J gene TRBJ2-1; weak D call: TRBD2 (7 bases). Trimming pared 5 bases from V and 7 bases from J, leaving 18 bases between. The CDR3 runs 15 residues. Germline V CDR1 and CDR2: SGHTA, FQGTGA.